This record concerns one T cell receptor beta chain sequence. Its antigen is unidentified. These data come from a study of T cell responses to AZD1222 COVID-19 vaccine. Study details: Pooled samples include second doses given at about 4 or 12 weeks.

The germline V gene has CDR1 SGHAT and CDR2 FQNNGV. The CDR3 loop spans 13 amino acids. V lost 1 base and J lost 9, with 11 bases in between. Study outcomes and limitations: The donors showed a predominance of white British ancestry and of females, with possible underestimation of clonal diversity. Baseline serostatus was positive in only six AZD1222 recipients. Spike-specific TCR breadth rose after two AZD1222 doses, and depth rose as well.

Assay used: immunoSEQ multiplex PCR; TCRdb lists only in-frame clones, some missing. The sample yields fewer than 30,000 clones, 93% seen once. This clonotype was sampled from an adult in good health. The chain employs TRBV11-2 and TRBJ2-3; TRBD2 might be the D (6 bases). This specimen consisted of peripheral blood, obtained on day 0 of AZD1222 vaccination. The CDR3 bases are TGTGCCAGCAGCTTAGTCCGGAGGGACACGCAGTATTTT. Translated: CASSLVRRDTQYF.